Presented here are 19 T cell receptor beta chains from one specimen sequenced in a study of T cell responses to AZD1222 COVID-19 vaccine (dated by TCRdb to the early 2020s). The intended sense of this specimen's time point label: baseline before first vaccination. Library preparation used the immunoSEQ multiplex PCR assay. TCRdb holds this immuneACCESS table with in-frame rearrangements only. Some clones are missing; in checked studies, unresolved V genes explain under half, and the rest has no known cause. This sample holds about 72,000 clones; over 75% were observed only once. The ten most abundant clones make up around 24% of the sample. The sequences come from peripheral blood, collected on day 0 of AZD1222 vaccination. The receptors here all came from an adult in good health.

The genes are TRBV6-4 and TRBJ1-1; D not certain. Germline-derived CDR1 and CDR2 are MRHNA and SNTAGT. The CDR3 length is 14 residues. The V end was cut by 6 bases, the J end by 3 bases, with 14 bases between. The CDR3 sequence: CASRPSRGYTEAFF. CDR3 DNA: TGTGCCAGCAGACCTTCAAGAGGGTACACTGAAGCTTTCTTT.

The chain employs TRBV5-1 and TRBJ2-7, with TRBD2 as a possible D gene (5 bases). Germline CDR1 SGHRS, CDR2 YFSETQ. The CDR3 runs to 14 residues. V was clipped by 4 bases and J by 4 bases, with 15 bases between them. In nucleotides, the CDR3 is TGCGCCAGCAGCCCGGTCGGAGCGGTATACGAGCAGTACTTC. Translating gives CASSPVGAVYEQYF.

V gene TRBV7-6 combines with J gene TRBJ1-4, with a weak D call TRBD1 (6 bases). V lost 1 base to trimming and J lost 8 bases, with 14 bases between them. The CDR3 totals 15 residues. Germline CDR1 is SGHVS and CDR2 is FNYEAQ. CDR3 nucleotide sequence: TGTGCCAGCAGCTTAGATGGCAGGGGTGACGAAAAACTGTTTTTT. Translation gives CASSLDGRGDEKLFF.

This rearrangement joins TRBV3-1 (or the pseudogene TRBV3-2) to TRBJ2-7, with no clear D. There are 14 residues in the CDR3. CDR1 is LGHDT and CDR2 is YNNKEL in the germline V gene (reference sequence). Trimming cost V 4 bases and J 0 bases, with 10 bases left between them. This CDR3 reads CASSPLRTSYEQYF. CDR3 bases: TGTGCCAGCAGCCCGCTCCGGACCTCCTACGAGCAGTACTTC.

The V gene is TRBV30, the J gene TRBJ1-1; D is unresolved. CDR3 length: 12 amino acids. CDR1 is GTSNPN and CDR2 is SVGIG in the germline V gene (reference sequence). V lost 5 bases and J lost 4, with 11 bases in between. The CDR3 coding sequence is TGTGCCTGGGAAGGGTTGAGCACTGAAGCTTTCTTT. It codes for CAWEGLSTEAFF.

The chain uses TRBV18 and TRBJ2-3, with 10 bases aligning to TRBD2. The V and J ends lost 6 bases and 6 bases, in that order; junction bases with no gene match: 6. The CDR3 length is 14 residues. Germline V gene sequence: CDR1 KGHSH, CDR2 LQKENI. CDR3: CASSPGTSVDTQYF. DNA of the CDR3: TGTGCCAGCTCCCCCGGGACTAGCGTGGATACGCAGTATTTT.

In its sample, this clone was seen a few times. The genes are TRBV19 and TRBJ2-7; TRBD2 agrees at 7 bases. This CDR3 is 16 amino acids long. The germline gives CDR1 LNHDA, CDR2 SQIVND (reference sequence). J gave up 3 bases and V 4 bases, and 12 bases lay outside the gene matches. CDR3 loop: CASSRKRAGELYEQYF. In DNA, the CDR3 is TGTGCCAGTAGTAGGAAACGGGCGGGGGAACTCTACGAGCAGTACTTC.

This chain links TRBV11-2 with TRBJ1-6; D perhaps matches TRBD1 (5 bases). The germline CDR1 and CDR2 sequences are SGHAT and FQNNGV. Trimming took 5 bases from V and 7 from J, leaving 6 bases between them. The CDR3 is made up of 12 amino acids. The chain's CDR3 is CASSPGNSPLHF. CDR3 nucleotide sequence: TGTGCCAGCAGCCCAGGGAATTCACCCCTCCACTTT.

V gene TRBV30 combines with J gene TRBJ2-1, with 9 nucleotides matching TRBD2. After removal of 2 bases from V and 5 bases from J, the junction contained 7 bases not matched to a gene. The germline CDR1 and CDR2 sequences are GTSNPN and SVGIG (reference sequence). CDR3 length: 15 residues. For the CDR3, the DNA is TGTGCCTGGAGTCTTACCCCTAGCGGGGACAATGAGCAGTTCTTC. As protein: CAWSLTPSGDNEQFF.

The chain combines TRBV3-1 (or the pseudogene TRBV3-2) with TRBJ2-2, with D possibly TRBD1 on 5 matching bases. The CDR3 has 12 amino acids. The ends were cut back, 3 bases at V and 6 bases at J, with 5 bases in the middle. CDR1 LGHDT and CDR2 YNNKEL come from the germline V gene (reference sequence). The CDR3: CASSQGPGELFF. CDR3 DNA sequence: TGTGCCAGCAGCCAGGGGCCCGGGGAGCTGTTTTTT.

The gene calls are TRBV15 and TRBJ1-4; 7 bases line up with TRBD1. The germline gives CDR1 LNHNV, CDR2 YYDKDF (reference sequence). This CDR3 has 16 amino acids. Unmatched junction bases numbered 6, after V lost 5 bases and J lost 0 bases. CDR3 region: CATSGGQFATNEKLFF. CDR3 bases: TGTGCCACCAGCGGGGGACAGTTTGCAACTAATGAAAAACTGTTTTTT.

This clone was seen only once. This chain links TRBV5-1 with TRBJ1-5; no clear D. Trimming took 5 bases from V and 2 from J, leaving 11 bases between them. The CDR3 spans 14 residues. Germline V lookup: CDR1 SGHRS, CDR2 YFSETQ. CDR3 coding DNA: TGCGCCAGCAGTAGGCGGGGTGGCAATCAGCCCCAGCATTTT. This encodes CASSRRGGNQPQHF.

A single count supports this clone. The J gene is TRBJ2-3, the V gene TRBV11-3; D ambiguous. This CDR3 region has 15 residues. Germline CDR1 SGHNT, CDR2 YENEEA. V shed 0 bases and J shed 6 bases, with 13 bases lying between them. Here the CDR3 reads CASSLEGLPGDTQYF. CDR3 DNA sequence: TGTGCCAGCAGCTTAGAAGGCCTACCCGGGGATACGCAGTATTTT. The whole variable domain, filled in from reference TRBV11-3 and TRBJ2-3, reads EAGVVQSPRYKIIEKKQPVAFWCNPISGHNTLYWYLQNLGQGPELLIRYENEEAVDDSQLPKDRFSAERLKGVDSTLKIQPAELGDSAVYLCASSLEGLPGDTQYFGPGTRLTVL.

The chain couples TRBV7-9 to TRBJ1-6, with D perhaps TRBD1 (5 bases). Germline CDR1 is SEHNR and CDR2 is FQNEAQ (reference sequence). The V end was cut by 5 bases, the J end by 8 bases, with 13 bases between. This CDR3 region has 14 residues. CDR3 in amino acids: CASSASGSHSPLHF. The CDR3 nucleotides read TGTGCCAGCAGCGCCTCAGGGAGTCATTCACCCCTCCACTTT.

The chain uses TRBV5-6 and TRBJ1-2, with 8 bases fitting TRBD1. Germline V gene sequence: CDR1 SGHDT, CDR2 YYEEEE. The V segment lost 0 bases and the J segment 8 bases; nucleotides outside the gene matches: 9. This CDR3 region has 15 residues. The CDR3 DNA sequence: TGTGCCAGCAGCTTGGCAGACAGGGGAATGGCGGGCTACACCTTC. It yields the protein CASSLADRGMAGYTF.

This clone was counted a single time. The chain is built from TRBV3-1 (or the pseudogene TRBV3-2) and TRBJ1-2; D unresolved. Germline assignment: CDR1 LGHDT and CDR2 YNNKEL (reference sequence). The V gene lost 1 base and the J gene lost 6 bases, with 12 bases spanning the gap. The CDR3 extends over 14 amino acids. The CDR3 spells CASSQVARSHGYTF. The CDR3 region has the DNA TGTGCCAGCAGCCAAGTAGCAAGGAGCCATGGCTACACCTTC.

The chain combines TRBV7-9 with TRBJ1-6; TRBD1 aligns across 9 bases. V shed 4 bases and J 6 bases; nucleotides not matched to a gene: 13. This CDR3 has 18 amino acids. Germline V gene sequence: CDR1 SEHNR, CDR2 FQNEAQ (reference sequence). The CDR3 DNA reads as TGTGCCAGCAGCTGGGTTCTCCGGGACAGGGTGTCTAATTCACCCCTCCACTTT. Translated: CASSWVLRDRVSNSPLHF.

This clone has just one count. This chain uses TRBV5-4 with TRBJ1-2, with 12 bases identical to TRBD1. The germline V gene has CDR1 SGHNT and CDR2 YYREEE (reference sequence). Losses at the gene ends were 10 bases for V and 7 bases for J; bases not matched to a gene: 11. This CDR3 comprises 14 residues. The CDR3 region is CAVKPGQGAAGYTF. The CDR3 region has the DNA TGTGCCGTAAAACCGGGACAGGGGGCAGCTGGCTACACCTTC. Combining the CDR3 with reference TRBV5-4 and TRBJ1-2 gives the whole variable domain ETGVTQSPTHLIKTRGQQVTLRCSSQSGHNTVSWYQQALGQGPQFIFQYYREEENGRGNFPPRFSGLQFPNYSSELNVNALELDDSALYLCAVKPGQGAAGYTFGSGTRLTVV.

The DNA for the CDR3 is TGTGCCAGCAGCCGTACTAGCGGACAAGCCTACGAGCAGTACTTC. It codes for CASSRTSGQAYEQYF. The rearrangement links TRBV7-2 to TRBJ2-7; 8 bases align to TRBD2. The CDR3 runs to 15 residues. In germline, CDR1 is SGHTA, CDR2 FQGNSA. V dropped 5 bases and J dropped 2; count of bases not matched to a gene: 8.